This T cell receptor beta chain was found in a study of cytomegalovirus exposure and HLA in healthy donors. Overall study: Genotyping of more than 300 donors showed that roughly 83% belonged to the Caucasian-associated ancestry cluster.

PCR was performed using 60 Vbeta and 13 Jbeta primers. The assay was immunoSEQ multiplex PCR, and TCRdb's table has in-frame clones only and misses some. The top ten hold approximately 1% of the sample, which has about 140,000 clones, 79% seen once. The CDR3 totals 15 residues. Germline V gives CDR1 MNHEY, CDR2 SMNVEV (reference sequence). V lost 6 bases and J lost 3; bases outside the gene matches: 9. Study-level points and caveats: In a later analysis, about 17,000 TCR beta sequences were associated with HLA alleles at 0.05 false discovery rate. Highest at DRB1 and lowest at HLA-C, TCR association rates differed among HLA loci in a later analysis. Information on immune exposure was restricted to one variable (CMV serostatus).

In regard to this clone: The antigen is undetermined.

This receptor was taken from a young man in good health and CMV-seronegative. The V gene is TRBV27, the J gene TRBJ2-7; 9 nucleotides match TRBD1. Sequenced material: PBMCs. The CDR3 is CASSGDRGIIYEQYF. The CDR3 region has the DNA TGTGCCAGCAGCGGAGACAGGGGGATCATCTACGAGCAGTACTTC.